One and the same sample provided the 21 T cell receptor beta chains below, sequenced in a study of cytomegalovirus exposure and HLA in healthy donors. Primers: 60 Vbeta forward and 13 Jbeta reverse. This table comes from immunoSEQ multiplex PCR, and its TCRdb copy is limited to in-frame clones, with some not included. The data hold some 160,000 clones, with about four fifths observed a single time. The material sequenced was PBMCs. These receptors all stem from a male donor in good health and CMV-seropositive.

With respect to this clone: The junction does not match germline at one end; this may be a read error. In DNA, the CDR3 is TGTGCCAACAGCCCCGTAGAAGCGGGAGGGTTAAATGAGCAGTTCTTC. Its translation is CANSPVEAGGLNEQFF. The chain employs TRBV11-2 and TRBJ2-1; 10 positions agree with TRBD2. In germline, CDR1 is SGHAT, CDR2 FQNNGV. The CDR3 runs to 16 residues.

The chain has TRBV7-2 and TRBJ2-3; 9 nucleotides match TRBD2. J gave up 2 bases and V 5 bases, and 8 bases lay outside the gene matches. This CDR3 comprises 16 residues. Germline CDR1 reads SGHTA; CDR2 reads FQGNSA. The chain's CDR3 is CASSGRGGGDTDTQYF. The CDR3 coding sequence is TGTGCCAGCAGCGGACGGGGCGGGGGGGACACAGATACGCAGTATTTT.

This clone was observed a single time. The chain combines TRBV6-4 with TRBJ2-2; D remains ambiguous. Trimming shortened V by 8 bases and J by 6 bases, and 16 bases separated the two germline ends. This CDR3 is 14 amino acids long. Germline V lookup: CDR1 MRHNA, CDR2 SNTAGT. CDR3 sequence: CASRVGLGAGELFF. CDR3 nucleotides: TGTGCCAGCCGAGTGGGTTTGGGCGCCGGGGAGCTGTTTTTT.

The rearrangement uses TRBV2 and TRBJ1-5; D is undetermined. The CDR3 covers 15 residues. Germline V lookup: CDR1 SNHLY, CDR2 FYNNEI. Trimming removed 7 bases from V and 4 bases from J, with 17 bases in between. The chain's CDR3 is CASTLDQTGNQPQHF. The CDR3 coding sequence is TGTGCCAGCACCCTAGACCAAACTGGAAATCAGCCCCAGCATTTT.

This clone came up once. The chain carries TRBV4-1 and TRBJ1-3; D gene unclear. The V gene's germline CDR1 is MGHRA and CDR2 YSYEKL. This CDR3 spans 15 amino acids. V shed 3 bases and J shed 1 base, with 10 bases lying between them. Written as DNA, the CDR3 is TGCGCCAGCAGCCAGGGCAGGTTATCTGGAAACACCATATATTTT. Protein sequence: CASSQGRLSGNTIYF.

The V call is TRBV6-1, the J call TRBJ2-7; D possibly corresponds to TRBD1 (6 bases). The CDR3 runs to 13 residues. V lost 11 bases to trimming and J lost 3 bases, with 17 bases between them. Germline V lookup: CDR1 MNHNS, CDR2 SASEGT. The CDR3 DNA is TGTGCCGGTTCCTCCGGGACAAACTACGAGCAGTACTTC. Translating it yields CAGSSGTNYEQYF.

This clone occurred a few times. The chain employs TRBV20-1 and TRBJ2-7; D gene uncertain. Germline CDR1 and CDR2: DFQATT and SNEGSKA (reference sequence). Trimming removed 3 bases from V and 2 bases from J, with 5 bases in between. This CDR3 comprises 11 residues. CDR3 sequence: CSASDTYEQYF. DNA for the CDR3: TGCAGTGCTAGTGACACCTACGAGCAGTACTTC.

CDR3 in amino acids: CASSPWTSGSLFRGANVLTF. CDR3 coding DNA: TGTGCCAGCAGCCCTTGGACTAGCGGGTCCCTTTTTCGTGGGGCCAACGTCCTGACTTTC. The chain joins TRBV9 to TRBJ2-6; 11 nucleotides align to TRBD2. The CDR3 is 20 residues long. Trimming took 4 bases from V and 3 from J; bases not matched to a gene: 15. Germline V gene data show CDR1 as SGDLS and CDR2 as YYNGEE.

As DNA, the CDR3 is TGTGCCATCAGTGAGGTAGCAGATACGCAGTATTTT. The encoded protein is CAISEVADTQYF. The chain uses TRBV10-3 and TRBJ2-3; D unresolved. The CDR3 loop spans 12 amino acids. The germline CDR1 and CDR2 sequences are ENHRY and SYGVKD. V was shortened by 2 bases and J by 4 bases, with 4 bases between the two germline ends.

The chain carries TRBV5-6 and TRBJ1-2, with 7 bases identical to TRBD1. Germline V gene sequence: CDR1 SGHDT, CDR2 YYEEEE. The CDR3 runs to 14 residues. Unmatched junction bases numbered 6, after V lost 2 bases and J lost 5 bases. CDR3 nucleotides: TGTGCCAGCAGCTTCTGGACAGGTGTATATGGCTACACCTTC. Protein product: CASSFWTGVYGYTF.

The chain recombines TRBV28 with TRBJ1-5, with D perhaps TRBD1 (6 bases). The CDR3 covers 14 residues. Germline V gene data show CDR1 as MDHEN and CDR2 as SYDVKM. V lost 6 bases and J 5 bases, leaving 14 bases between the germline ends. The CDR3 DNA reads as TGTGCCAGCAGCGTGGACAGACCGGATCAGCCCCAGCATTTT. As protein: CASSVDRPDQPQHF.

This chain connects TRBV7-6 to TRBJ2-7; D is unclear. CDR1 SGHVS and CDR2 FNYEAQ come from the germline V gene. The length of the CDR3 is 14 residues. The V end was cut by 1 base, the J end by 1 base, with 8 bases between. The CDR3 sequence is CASSLGADSYEQYF. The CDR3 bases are TGTGCCAGCAGCTTAGGGGCTGATTCCTACGAGCAGTACTTC.

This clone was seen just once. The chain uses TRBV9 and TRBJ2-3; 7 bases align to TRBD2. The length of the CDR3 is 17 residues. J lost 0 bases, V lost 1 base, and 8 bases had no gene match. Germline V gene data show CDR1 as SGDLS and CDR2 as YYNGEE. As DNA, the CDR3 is TGTGCCAGCAGCGTACAGGAAGCGGGGAGTAGCACAGATACGCAGTATTTT. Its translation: CASSVQEAGSSTDTQYF.

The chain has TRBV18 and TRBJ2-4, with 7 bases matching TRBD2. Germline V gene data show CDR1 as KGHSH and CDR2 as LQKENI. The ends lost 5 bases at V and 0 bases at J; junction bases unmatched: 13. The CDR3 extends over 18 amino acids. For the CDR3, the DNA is TGTGCCAGCTCATCTCCACCGGGAGGTTCGAGAGCCAAAAACATTCAGTACTTC. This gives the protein CASSSPPGGSRAKNIQYF.

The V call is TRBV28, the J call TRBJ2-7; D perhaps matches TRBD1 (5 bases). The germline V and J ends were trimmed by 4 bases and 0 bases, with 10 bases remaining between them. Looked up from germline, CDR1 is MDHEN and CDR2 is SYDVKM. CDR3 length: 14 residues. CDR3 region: CASSSPGFSYEQYF. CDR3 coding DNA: TGTGCCAGCAGTTCGCCAGGGTTCTCCTACGAGCAGTACTTC. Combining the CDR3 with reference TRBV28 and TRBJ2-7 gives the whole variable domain DVKVTQSSRYLVKRTGEKVFLECVQDMDHENMFWYRQDPGLGLRLIYFSYDVKMKEKGDIPEGYSVSREKKERFSLILESASTNQTSMYLCASSSPGFSYEQYFGPGTRLTVT.

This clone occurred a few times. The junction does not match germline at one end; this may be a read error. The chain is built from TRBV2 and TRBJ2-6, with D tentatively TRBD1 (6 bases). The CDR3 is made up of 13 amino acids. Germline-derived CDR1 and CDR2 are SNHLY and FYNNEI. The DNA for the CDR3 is TGTGCCAGCAGTGAATCAGGGGCCAACGGCCTGACTTTC. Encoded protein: CASSESGANGLTF.

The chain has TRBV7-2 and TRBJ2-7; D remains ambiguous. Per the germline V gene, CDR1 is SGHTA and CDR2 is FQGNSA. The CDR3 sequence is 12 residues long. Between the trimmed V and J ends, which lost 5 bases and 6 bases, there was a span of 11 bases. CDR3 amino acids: CASSPSGVEQYF. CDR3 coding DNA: TGTGCCAGCAGCCCCTCGGGTGTCGAGCAGTACTTC. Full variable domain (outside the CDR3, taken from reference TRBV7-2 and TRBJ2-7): GAGVSQSPSNKVTEKGKDVELRCDPISGHTALYWYRQSLGQGLEFLIYFQGNSAPDKSGLPSDRFSAERTGGSVSTLTIQRTQQEDSAVYLCASSPSGVEQYFGPGTRLTVT.

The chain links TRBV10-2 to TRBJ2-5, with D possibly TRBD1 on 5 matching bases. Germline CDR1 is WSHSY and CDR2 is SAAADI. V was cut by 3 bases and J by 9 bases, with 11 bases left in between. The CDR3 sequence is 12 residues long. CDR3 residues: CASSETSGSQYF. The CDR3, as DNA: TGCGCCAGCAGTGAAACCTCAGGGTCCCAGTACTTC.

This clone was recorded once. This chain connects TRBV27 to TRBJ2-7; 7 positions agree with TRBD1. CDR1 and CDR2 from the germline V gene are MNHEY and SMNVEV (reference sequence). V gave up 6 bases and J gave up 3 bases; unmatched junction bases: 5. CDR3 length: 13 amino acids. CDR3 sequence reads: CASRYRDSYEQYF. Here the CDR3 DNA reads TGTGCCAGCAGATACCGGGACAGCTACGAGCAGTACTTC.

DNA of the CDR3: TGTGCCAGCTCTGCGGGGAGGGCCGTCAATGAGCAGTTCTTC. Translation: CASSAGRAVNEQFF. The rearrangement joins TRBV6-5 to TRBJ2-1, with 7 bases aligning to TRBD2. The V gene end was trimmed by 8 bases and the J gene end by 6 bases; junction bases not matched to a gene: 10. This CDR3 comprises 14 residues. The V gene's germline CDR1 is MNHEY and CDR2 SVGAGI.

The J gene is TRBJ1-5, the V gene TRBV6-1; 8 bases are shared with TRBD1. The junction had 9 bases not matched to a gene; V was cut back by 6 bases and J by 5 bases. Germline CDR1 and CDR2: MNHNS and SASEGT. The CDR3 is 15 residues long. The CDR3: CASRERQGAHQPQHF. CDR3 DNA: TGTGCCAGCAGGGAAAGGCAGGGGGCGCATCAGCCCCAGCATTTT.